What follows are 22 T cell receptor beta chains derived from one specimen sequenced in a study of cytomegalovirus exposure and HLA in healthy donors. In the PCR, 60 Vbeta and 13 Jbeta primers were used. TCRdb's copy holds only in-frame clones and misses some; the assay was immunoSEQ multiplex PCR. The table records about 200,000 clones, around 77% of them present only once. The material sequenced was PBMCs. All receptors come from a woman between 25 and 40 years old in good health and CMV-seronegative.

By proportion, this clone is medium-sized. V usage is TRBV5-1 and J usage is TRBJ1-6, with D hard to call. This CDR3 has 14 amino acids. Germline-derived CDR1 and CDR2 are SGHRS and YFSETQ. Between the trimmed V and J ends, which lost 1 base and 7 bases, there was a span of 9 bases. CDR3 region: CASSLRAGNSPLHF. CDR3 coding DNA: TGCGCCAGCAGCTTGCGGGCGGGAAATTCACCCCTCCACTTT.

This sequence joins TRBV25-1 and TRBJ2-3; the D gene is possibly TRBD1 (6 bases). Trimming stripped 4 bases from V and 4 bases from J, with 18 bases between. The V gene's germline CDR1 is MGHDK and CDR2 SYGVNS. The CDR3 has 16 residues. CDR3 region: CASSGPTGTKADTQYF. In nucleotides, the CDR3 is TGTGCCAGCAGTGGTCCCACAGGGACGAAGGCAGATACGCAGTATTTT.

The V call is TRBV30, the J call TRBJ2-5, with D possibly TRBD2 on 6 matching bases. Trimming removed 7 bases at V and 2 bases at J, with 11 bases between. The CDR3 length is 12 residues. CDR1 is GTSNPN and CDR2 is SVGIG in the germline V gene (reference sequence). CDR3 nucleotide sequence: TGTGCCTTTTCTAGCGTGCAAGAGACCCAGTACTTC. Encoded protein: CAFSSVQETQYF.

This clone was seen only once. The chain has TRBV28 and TRBJ2-7; TRBD2 agrees at 7 bases. Germline lookup yields CDR1 MDHEN and CDR2 SYDVKM. Germline trimming cut 6 bases from V and 2 bases from J; bases unmatched to any gene: 4. This CDR3 region has 13 residues. The CDR3 loop reads CASSSGGTYEQYF. The CDR3 nucleotides read TGTGCCAGCAGCTCCGGGGGGACCTACGAGCAGTACTTC.

The rearrangement joins TRBV18 to TRBJ1-3, with D perhaps matching TRBD1 (6 bases). This CDR3 has 15 amino acids. The germline V and J ends were trimmed by 3 bases and 2 bases, with 11 bases remaining between them. Looked up from germline, CDR1 is KGHSH and CDR2 is LQKENI. The CDR3 bases are TGTGCCAGCTCACCTCAGGGGAATGCTGGAAACACCATATATTTT. As protein: CASSPQGNAGNTIYF.

The chain recombines TRBV27 with TRBJ2-7, with a weak D call TRBD2 (6 bases). V dropped 1 base and J dropped 2 bases, with 15 bases sitting between them. The CDR3 contains 16 residues. Looked up from germline, CDR1 is MNHEY and CDR2 is SMNVEV (reference sequence). CDR3 nucleotides: TGTGCCAGCAGTTTATATTTAGAGAGCGGGCCCTACGAGCAGTACTTC. This codes for CASSLYLESGPYEQYF.

The chain combines TRBV27 with TRBJ1-5, with 10 bases aligning to TRBD1. V gave up 5 bases and J gave up 4 bases; unmatched junction bases: 8. The length of the CDR3 is 16 residues. From germline, CDR1 is MNHEY and CDR2 SMNVEV (reference sequence). This CDR3 is CASSNIRTGGNQPQHF. The CDR3 DNA sequence: TGTGCCAGCAGTAACATCCGGACAGGGGGGAATCAGCCCCAGCATTTT.

The rearrangement joins TRBV5-8 to TRBJ1-2; weak D call: TRBD1 (5 bases). The CDR3 is made up of 15 amino acids. Germline-derived CDR1 and CDR2 are SGHTS and YDEGEE. V lost 4 bases and J lost 8, with 21 bases in between. The CDR3 region has the DNA TGTGCCAGCAGCCATGGGCGGGGGAAAATACAGGGCTACACCTTC. Translating gives CASSHGRGKIQGYTF.

This chain connects TRBV28 to TRBJ2-7; D unresolved. The germline V and J ends were trimmed by 1 base and 2 bases, with 24 bases remaining between them. The germline CDR1 and CDR2 sequences are MDHEN and SYDVKM. This CDR3 region has 19 residues. The CDR3 here is CASSLLMEYTSLQAYEQYF. CDR3 nucleotide sequence: TGTGCCAGCAGTTTATTGATGGAGTATACATCCCTACAAGCCTACGAGCAGTACTTC.

This clone has a handful of counts. The chain carries TRBV4-2 and TRBJ2-3; 10 bases are a match to TRBD2. V dropped 0 bases and J dropped 4; count of bases not matched to a gene: 7. Germline CDR1 LGHNA, CDR2 YNFKEQ. The CDR3 runs 17 residues. Here the CDR3 reads CASSQDELAGISDTQYF. The CDR3 DNA is TGTGCCAGCAGCCAAGATGAACTAGCGGGGATTTCAGATACGCAGTATTTT.

The sample holds a few counts of this clone. The chain carries TRBV6-1 and TRBJ1-5; a weak D match, TRBD1 (6 bases). The CDR3 has 14 amino acids. Germline-derived CDR1 and CDR2 are MNHNS and SASEGT. Trimming pared 4 bases from V and 5 bases from J, leaving 12 bases between. In nucleotides, the CDR3 is TGTGCCAGCAGTGCACAGGGTTGGGATCAGCCCCAGCATTTT. Translated, it gives CASSAQGWDQPQHF.

This chain connects TRBV9 to TRBJ2-2; TRBD2 aligns across 7 bases. The CDR3 contains 15 residues. J gave up 3 bases and V 3 bases, and 5 bases lay outside the gene matches. Per the germline V gene, CDR1 is SGDLS and CDR2 is YYNGEE. Here the CDR3 DNA reads TGTGCCAGCAGCGCTGGGGGGGAATACACCGGGGAGCTGTTTTTT. As protein: CASSAGGEYTGELFF. The full variable domain, rest sourced from reference TRBV9 and TRBJ2-2, is DSGVTQTPKHLITATGQRVTLRCSPRSGDLSVYWYQQSLDQGLQFLIQYYNGEERAKGNILERFSAQQFPDLHSELNLSSLELGDSALYFCASSAGGEYTGELFFGEGSRLTVL.

The DNA for the CDR3 is TGTGCCAGCGCCTGGGGACATACCTACGAGCAGTACTTC. It encodes CASAWGHTYEQYF. The rearrangement joins TRBV27 to TRBJ2-7; maybe TRBD1 (6 bases). The CDR3 sequence is 13 residues long. V was pared by 8 bases and J by 2 bases, with 13 bases between. CDR1 and CDR2 from the germline V gene are MNHEY and SMNVEV (reference sequence).

Only a few counts were recorded for this clone. This sample includes further DNA sequences coding for the same CDR3. This rearrangement joins TRBV9 to TRBJ2-3; D is perhaps TRBD2 (5 bases). V lost 0 bases, J lost 1 base, and 9 bases lay in between. CDR3 size: 15 residues. Germline values: CDR1 SGDLS, CDR2 YYNGEE. The CDR3: CASSVDGVRTDTQYF. CDR3 coding DNA: TGTGCCAGCAGCGTAGACGGGGTACGCACAGATACGCAGTATTTT.

This chain links TRBV27 with TRBJ1-3; D is undetermined. With 2 bases removed from V and 0 bases from J, the gap between germline ends came to 8 bases. The length of the CDR3 is 15 residues. Germline values: CDR1 MNHEY, CDR2 SMNVEV (reference sequence). CDR3 loop: CASSLGPGSGNTIYF. The DNA for the CDR3 is TGTGCCAGCAGTTTAGGTCCCGGCTCTGGAAACACCATATATTTT.

V usage is TRBV13 and J usage is TRBJ2-1; 8 bases match TRBD2. Trimming cost V 6 bases and J 8 bases; bases outside gene matches: 18. This CDR3 is built from 17 residues. Germline-derived CDR1 and CDR2 are PRHDT and FYEKMQ (reference sequence). CDR3 sequence: CASRGLGAGGTAYEQFF. The CDR3 DNA sequence: TGTGCCAGCAGGGGACTAGGTGCAGGAGGAACAGCCTATGAGCAGTTCTTC. The whole variable domain, filled in from reference TRBV13 and TRBJ2-1, reads AAGVIQSPRHLIKEKRETATLKCYPIPRHDTVYWYQQGPGQDPQFLISFYEKMQSDKGSIPDRFSAQQFSDYHSELNMSSLELGDSALYFCASRGLGAGGTAYEQFFGPGTRLTVL.

The V gene is TRBV9, the J gene TRBJ1-2; D call uncertain. With 10 bases removed from V and 10 bases from J, the gap between germline ends came to 20 bases. Per the germline V gene, CDR1 is SGDLS and CDR2 is YYNGEE. This CDR3 contains 12 residues. In DNA, the CDR3 is TGTGCCTCGAGCGAGAACTCGATTTACTACACCTTC. Translated, it gives CASSENSIYYTF. Full variable domain (missing parts from reference TRBV9 and TRBJ1-2): DSGVTQTPKHLITATGQRVTLRCSPRSGDLSVYWYQQSLDQGLQFLIQYYNGEERAKGNILERFSAQQFPDLHSELNLSSLELGDSALYFCASSENSIYYTFGSGTRLTVV.

A note on this clone: At one end the junction does not follow the germline gene, possibly because of a read error. This chain connects TRBV27 to TRBJ1-2, with a possible D match to TRBD1 (5 bases). The length of the CDR3 is 15 residues. Per the germline V gene, CDR1 is MNHEY and CDR2 is SMNVEV (reference sequence). CDR3 in amino acids: CASSLLREWGYGYPF. CDR3 nucleotide sequence: TGTGCCAGCAGTTTATTGCGGGAGTGGGGCTATGGCTACCCCTTC.

This clone has a handful of counts. The chain couples TRBV5-1 to TRBJ2-1; 11 nucleotides align to TRBD2. Germline lookup yields CDR1 SGHRS and CDR2 YFSETQ. This CDR3 is built from 15 residues. With V trimmed by 0 bases and J by 4 bases, 0 bases remained unmatched. This CDR3 is CASSLGLAGYNEQFF. Here the CDR3 DNA reads TGCGCCAGCAGCTTGGGACTAGCGGGATACAATGAGCAGTTCTTC.

The chain combines TRBV5-1 with TRBJ2-3; no reliable D call. V gave up 2 bases and J gave up 1 base, with 11 bases separating them. The CDR3 covers 15 residues. Germline V lookup: CDR1 SGHRS, CDR2 YFSETQ. The CDR3 DNA sequence: TGCGCCAGCAGCTTATCAGTTCCTGGCACAGATACGCAGTATTTT. Amino acids: CASSLSVPGTDTQYF.

V is TRBV5-1 and J is TRBJ2-6, with 8 bases fitting TRBD1. Germline V gene data show CDR1 as SGHRS and CDR2 as YFSETQ. V trimming: 4 bases; J trimming: 0 bases; junction bases outside the gene matches: 9. This CDR3 spans 18 amino acids. CDR3 nucleotide sequence: TGCGCCAGCAGCACCGGACAGGGTACTATCTCTGGGGCCAACGTCCTGACTTTC. Translated: CASSTGQGTISGANVLTF.

This chain uses TRBV4-1 with TRBJ2-7; D uncertain. The V gene lost 3 bases and the J gene lost 1 base, with 10 bases spanning the gap. This CDR3 contains 14 residues. CDR1 MGHRA and CDR2 YSYEKL come from the germline V gene. CDR3 DNA sequence: TGCGCCAGCAGCCAGGGCTACGTATCCTACGAGCAGTACTTC. This sequence encodes CASSQGYVSYEQYF.